A single sample gave rise to the 20 T cell receptor beta chains below, sequenced in a study of human T cells and chemical hapten exposure (dated by TCRdb to the early 2020s). Receptor amplification or capture employed RACE. Sequencer: NextSeq 500. TCRdb reprocessed the public reads (quality trimming at Q25 with fastp, clone calling with MiXCR) and kept in-frame beta chains. Each CDR3 protein gets just one entry, which takes the most common genes and DNA from the rows behind it. This sample comprises about 49,000 distinct CDR3 sequences, about a tenth of them detected only once. The biggest ten clones account for 3.5% to 5% of the sample. What this sample's time point label stands for: patch test 1, 2 weeks after DPC sensitization. Reading the label with the study, this specimen's treatment or condition is: therapeutic diphenylcyclopropenone sensitization with weekly scalp DPC. Specimen: whole blood, collected in connection with sensitization to the hapten diphenylcyclopropenone (DPC). The source is a woman aged 45 to 65 with alopecia areata. Some clones in this sample may be carry-over from other donors' samples.

Ten or more counts support this clonotype. The CDR3 spells CASSVGAVNTGELFF. The CDR3 nucleotides are TGTGCCAGCAGCGTAGGAGCGGTCAACACCGGGGAGCTGTTTTTT. The genes are TRBV9 and TRBJ2-2; D possibly corresponds to TRBD2 (5 bases). From germline, CDR1 is SGDLS and CDR2 YYNGEE. This CDR3 is 15 amino acids long. Trimming removed 0 bases from V and 2 bases from J, with 8 bases in between.

The chain combines TRBV20-1 with TRBJ2-7; the match to TRBD2 covers 8 bases. This CDR3 contains 13 residues. Germline V gene sequence: CDR1 DFQATT, CDR2 SNEGSKA (reference sequence). Trimming cost V 5 bases and J 7 bases; bases outside gene matches: 10. The CDR3 spells CSAGGRERGEQYF. DNA of the CDR3: TGCAGTGCTGGCGGGCGGGAGCGGGGGGAGCAGTACTTC.

This clonotype was observed a handful of times. The CDR3: CASSLGASGGDTQYF. For the CDR3, the DNA is TGTGCCAGCAGTTTAGGGGCTAGCGGTGGAGATACGCAGTATTTT. This chain connects TRBV28 to TRBJ2-3; 7 nucleotides align to TRBD2. This CDR3 spans 15 amino acids. J gave up 5 bases and V 2 bases, and 7 bases lay outside the gene matches. Germline V gives CDR1 MDHEN, CDR2 SYDVKM. Full variable domain (missing parts from reference TRBV28 and TRBJ2-3): DVKVTQSSRYLVKRTGEKVFLECVQDMDHENMFWYRQDPGLGLRLIYFSYDVKMKEKGDIPEGYSVSREKKERFSLILESASTNQTSMYLCASSLGASGGDTQYFGPGTRLTVL.

This clonotype was recorded a few times. The genes are TRBV28 and TRBJ2-5, with 8 bases aligning to TRBD2. This CDR3 comprises 14 residues. V was clipped by 6 bases and J by 1 base; unmatched bases: 4. CDR1 and CDR2 (germline): MDHEN, SYDVKM. In DNA form, the CDR3 reads TGTGCCAGCAGGCCCGGGACTAGCCAAGAGACCCAGTACTTC. It encodes CASRPGTSQETQYF. The whole variable domain, remainder taken from reference TRBV28 and TRBJ2-5, is DVKVTQSSRYLVKRTGEKVFLECVQDMDHENMFWYRQDPGLGLRLIYFSYDVKMKEKGDIPEGYSVSREKKERFSLILESASTNQTSMYLCASRPGTSQETQYFGPGTRLLVL.

This clonotype has at least ten counts. The rearrangement joins TRBV25-1 to TRBJ2-5; 13 bases match TRBD2. With V trimmed by 2 bases and J by 5 bases, 2 bases remained unmatched. CDR1 is MGHDK, CDR2 SYGVNS, per germline. The CDR3 is 15 residues long. In nucleotides, the CDR3 is TGTGCCAGCAGTGAAGGACTAGCGGGAGTGGAGACCCAGTACTTC. It is translated as CASSEGLAGVETQYF.

About this clonotype: This could be a read error, since a much larger clone is one nucleotide away. V gene TRBV29-1 combines with J gene TRBJ2-3; D ambiguous. The CDR3 extends over 14 amino acids. V lost 4 bases to trimming and J lost 8 bases, with 19 bases between them. Germline CDR1 and CDR2: SQVTM and ANQGSEA. CDR3 sequence (DNA): TGCAGCGTTGTAGATGTGACTGGGTGGGGTACGCAGTATTTT. Translating it yields CSVVDVTGWGTQYF.

This clonotype was picked up many times. CDR3 region: CASSYSENSPLHF. In DNA, the CDR3 is TGTGCCAGCAGTTACTCGGAGAATTCACCCCTCCACTTT. The J gene is TRBJ1-6, the V gene TRBV6-5; D is ambiguous. V was shortened by 0 bases and J by 7 bases, with 4 bases between the two germline ends. The CDR3 contains 13 residues. Germline assignment: CDR1 MNHEY and CDR2 SVGAGI.

This clonotype was detected many times. This chain connects TRBV20-1 to TRBJ2-5; 12 bases fit TRBD2. Germline assignment: CDR1 DFQATT and CDR2 SNEGSKA (reference sequence). J was trimmed by 1 base and V by 4 bases; bases with no gene match: 4. The CDR3 covers 15 residues. The CDR3 protein is CSAKLAGGTQETQYF. CDR3 bases: TGCAGTGCTAAACTAGCGGGAGGAACCCAAGAGACCCAGTACTTC.

Only a few counts were recorded for this clonotype. The V gene is TRBV20-1, the J gene TRBJ2-5; tentative D call: TRBD2 (6 bases). The V end lost 4 bases, the J end lost 1 base, and 10 bases lay between the germline ends. Germline V gene lookup returns CDR1 DFQATT and CDR2 SNEGSKA (reference sequence). CDR3 size: 13 residues. CDR3 amino acids: CSATLAAQETQYF. The CDR3 nucleotides read TGCAGTGCTACACTAGCAGCCCAAGAGACCCAGTACTTC.

This clonotype was seen only a few times. This chain uses TRBV5-4 with TRBJ1-3; TRBD1 might be the D (5 bases). CDR3 size: 14 residues. Germline V gene sequence: CDR1 SGHNT, CDR2 YYREEE (reference sequence). The V gene lost 4 bases and the J gene lost 1 base, with 9 bases spanning the gap. The CDR3 region has the DNA TGTGCCAGCAGCACGGACACGTCTGGAAACACCATATATTTT. Translating gives CASSTDTSGNTIYF.

The table lists this clonotype with a few counts. The chain carries TRBV20-1 and TRBJ2-7; 16 bases align to TRBD2. This CDR3 spans 14 amino acids. Germline V CDR1 and CDR2: DFQATT, SNEGSKA (reference sequence). V dropped 3 bases and J dropped 5; count of bases not matched to a gene: 1. The CDR3 DNA sequence: TGCAGTGCTAGGGGGACTAGCGGGAGGGACGAGCAGTACTTC. This gives the protein CSARGTSGRDEQYF.

This clonotype has a handful of counts. The chain is built from TRBV10-1 and TRBJ1-5; a weak D match, TRBD1 (5 bases). The ends were cut back, 6 bases at V and 6 bases at J, with 15 bases in the middle. The CDR3 sequence is 14 residues long. Germline-derived CDR1 and CDR2 are WNHNN and SYGVQD (reference sequence). For the CDR3, the DNA is TGCGCCAGCAGAGTGGGGGTTTCCGGTCAGCCCCAGCATTTT. Translation gives CASRVGVSGQPQHF.

This clonotype has ten or more counts. V gene TRBV29-1 combines with J gene TRBJ2-1; tentative D call: TRBD2 (6 bases). Trimming removed 3 bases at V and 2 bases at J, with 8 bases between. This CDR3 has 13 amino acids. The germline CDR1 and CDR2 sequences are SQVTM and ANQGSEA. CDR3 coding DNA: TGCAGCGTTGACACGGGGGCCTACAATGAGCAGTTCTTC. Translation gives CSVDTGAYNEQFF.

The chain carries TRBV28 and TRBJ2-5; D ambiguous. The CDR3 loop spans 11 amino acids. Trimming pared 6 bases from V and 3 bases from J, leaving 5 bases between. The germline V gene has CDR1 MDHEN and CDR2 SYDVKM. CDR3 nucleotides: TGTGCCAGCAGATCCGAAGAGACCCAGTACTTC. It specifies CASRSEETQYF.

This clonotype occurred many times. This chain connects TRBV12-5 to TRBJ1-5; D remains unclear. Trimming removed 4 bases from V and 3 bases from J, with 1 base in between. The CDR3 consists of 11 residues. Germline CDR1 is LGHNT and CDR2 is FRNRAP. Written as DNA, the CDR3 is TGTGCTAGTGGTTACAATCAGCCCCAGCATTTT. Residues: CASGYNQPQHF.

This clonotype has at least ten counts. The chain recombines TRBV7-2 with TRBJ2-3; unclear D gene. The germline CDR1 and CDR2 sequences are SGHTA and FQGNSA. There are 13 residues in the CDR3. The germline V and J ends were trimmed by 3 bases and 1 base, with 5 bases remaining between them. In DNA form, the CDR3 reads TGTGCCAGCAGCTTCTATGGCACAGATACGCAGTATTTT. This encodes CASSFYGTDTQYF. The complete variable domain, with remaining parts taken from reference TRBV7-2 and TRBJ2-3, reads GAGVSQSPSNKVTEKGKDVELRCDPISGHTALYWYRQSLGQGLEFLIYFQGNSAPDKSGLPSDRFSAERTGGSVSTLTIQRTQQEDSAVYLCASSFYGTDTQYFGPGTRLTVL.

This clonotype was counted at least ten times. The chain carries TRBV10-2 and TRBJ1-1; 9 bases map to TRBD1. The J segment lost 6 bases and the V segment lost 6 bases, leaving 11 bases of the junction unmatched. Germline CDR1 is WSHSY and CDR2 is SAAADI. The CDR3 is made up of 15 amino acids. In DNA, the CDR3 is TGCGCCAGCAGCAGAGCCCCGGGACAGGGCGCTGAAGCTTTCTTT. Translation: CASSRAPGQGAEAFF.

There are many counts of this clonotype. This chain connects TRBV20-1 to TRBJ2-7, with a possible D match to TRBD2 (5 bases). Looked up from germline, CDR1 is DFQATT and CDR2 is SNEGSKA (reference sequence). V lost 3 bases to trimming and J lost 5 bases, with 14 bases between them. The CDR3 extends over 13 amino acids. Here the CDR3 DNA reads TGCAGTGCTAGCGGGATCTCTGGTCACGAGCAGTACTTC. It specifies CSASGISGHEQYF.

This clonotype was seen at least ten times. The V call is TRBV21-1, the J call TRBJ1-2; the table gives TRBD1 as D, unverified against the DNA. TRBV21-1 is designated a pseudogene. The CDR3 consists of 15 residues. The CDR3 DNA follows: TGTGCCGGTCCGGGACAGGGGGCATTCGGCTATGGCTACACCTTC. Protein sequence: CAGPGQGAFGYGYTF.

The chain employs TRBV16 and TRBJ2-6; D is unclear. The CDR3 is made up of 13 amino acids. Germline V CDR1 and CDR2: KGHSY, FQNENV. Trimming left V 8 bases short and J 0 bases short, with 5 bases between. The CDR3 protein is CASGYSGANVLTF. The CDR3 DNA is TGTGCCAGCGGATACTCTGGGGCCAACGTCCTGACTTTC. Full variable domain (rest looked up from reference TRBV16 and TRBJ2-6): GEEVAQTPKHLVRGEGQKAKLYCAPIKGHSYVFWYQQVLKNEFKFLISFQNENVFDETGMPKERFSAKCLPNSPCSLEIQATKLEDSAVYFCASGYSGANVLTFGAGSRLTVL.